This T cell receptor beta chain comes out of a study of T cells after yellow fever vaccination. Findings of the study overall: In post-booster samples, most primary-vaccination clones reappeared (approximately 96% CD4, nearly 90% CD8). Researchers noted that a small share of clonotypes showed up in both CD4 and CD8 compartments. Abundant bulk-population clonotypes could contaminate the FACS-sorted repertoires.

As for this clonotype: Its antigen is still unknown.

The CDR3 runs 14 residues. Germline assignment: CDR1 MDHEN and CDR2 SYDVKM. V was clipped by 6 bases and J by 1 base, with 10 bases between them. Production of TCR cDNA was by 5'RACE template switching, which also added a universal primer site and UMIs. MiXCR, run by TCRdb on the 5' RACE reads, gives a single entry per CDR3 protein. The sample gives some 120,000 distinct CDR3 sequences, 13% to 15% of which show up once; roughly 45% is in the top ten. The genes are TRBV28 and TRBJ1-5; D is perhaps TRBD1 (5 bases). Material: CD8+ T cells sorted from PBMCs, obtained 5 days after the yellow fever booster vaccination. This TCR was recovered from a man aged 18 to 30 who received the YFV17D yellow fever vaccine. CDR3 sequence reads: CASSVGTSNQPQHF. The CDR3 region has the DNA TGTGCCAGCAGCGTGGGGACCAGCAATCAGCCCCAGCATTTT.